This T cell receptor (beta chain) is from a study of human T cells and chemical hapten exposure. TCRdb recomputed calls from the RACE reads with MiXCR, one row per CDR3 protein. In the table there are about 39,000 distinct CDR3 sequences, 12% of which are singletons. Time point noted: pre-sensitization, week 0. Stated treatment: therapeutic diphenylcyclopropenone sensitization with weekly scalp DPC. The study drew its donors from alopecia patients who were 18 to 70 years old and suitable for DPC. V lost 4 bases to trimming and J lost 2 bases; unmatched junction nucleotides: 3. The CDR3 is made up of 13 amino acids. Germline values: CDR1 SQVTM, CDR2 ANQGSEA.

The receptor was derived from a woman between 25 and 40 years old with alopecia areata. Some clones in this sample may be carry-over from other donors' samples. The sequencing here drew on whole blood, taken in connection with sensitization to the hapten diphenylcyclopropenone (DPC). The chain recombines TRBV29-1 with TRBJ2-7, with 9 bases that match TRBD1. The CDR3 DNA follows: TGCAGCGTTGTCTGGACAGGGGCCTACGAGCAGTACTTC. The encoded protein is CSVVWTGAYEQYF.